This TCR beta chain was obtained from a study of T cells in Graves' hyperthyroidism and ophthalmopathy. The CDR3 covers 12 residues. Germline V gene sequence: CDR1 MNHNS, CDR2 SASEGT. RNA transcripts served as the template for amplifying TCR beta CDR3 regions. HTBI primers were the set used in a first-round RT-PCR of the TCR CDR3. TCRdb re-called the multiplex PCR reads with MiXCR, one entry per CDR3 protein. The sample lists approximately 600,000 distinct CDR3 sequences; approximately 15% were seen once. The diagnostic basis comprised clinical symptoms, serum thyroxine and TRAb, thyroid ultrasound and orbital computed tomography. In the case of this clonotype: The antigen remains undetermined. One junction end does not reproduce the germline sequence, and a read error may be involved.

Notes on the study in general: Prediction of ophthalmopathy progression came a median about 6 months pre-onset. Clonotypes that were expanded in thyroid above 0.001 mostly appeared in blood too.

The rearrangement uses TRBV6-1 and TRBJ2-1; TRBD1 is a possible D gene (6 bases). Sequencing was done on a sample of blood. This TCR came from a woman under 30 with Graves' ophthalmopathy. Here the CDR3 DNA reads TGTGCCTGTCGAACAGGGTCCAATGGGCAGTTCTTC. Translated: CACRTGSNGQFF.